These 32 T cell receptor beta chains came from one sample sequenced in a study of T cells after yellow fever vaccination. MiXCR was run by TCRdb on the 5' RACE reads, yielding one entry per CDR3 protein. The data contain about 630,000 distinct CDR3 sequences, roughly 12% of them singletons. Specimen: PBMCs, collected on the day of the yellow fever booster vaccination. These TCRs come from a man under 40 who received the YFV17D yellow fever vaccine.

CDR3 DNA: TGCGCCAGCAGCTTGGAAGCCCTGCCCTCTTCACCCCTCCACTTT. This translates into CASSLEALPSSPLHF. The rearrangement uses TRBV5-1 and TRBJ1-6; D unresolved. V lost 0 bases to trimming and J lost 9 bases, with 13 bases between them. Germline values: CDR1 SGHRS, CDR2 YFSETQ. The CDR3 covers 15 residues.

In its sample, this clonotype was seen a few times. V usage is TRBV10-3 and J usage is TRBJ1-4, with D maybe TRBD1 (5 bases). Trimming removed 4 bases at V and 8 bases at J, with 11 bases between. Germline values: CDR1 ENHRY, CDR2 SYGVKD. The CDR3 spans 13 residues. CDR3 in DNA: TGTGCCATCAGTGCGGGGACGTGGGAAAAACTGTTTTTT. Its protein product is CAISAGTWEKLFF.

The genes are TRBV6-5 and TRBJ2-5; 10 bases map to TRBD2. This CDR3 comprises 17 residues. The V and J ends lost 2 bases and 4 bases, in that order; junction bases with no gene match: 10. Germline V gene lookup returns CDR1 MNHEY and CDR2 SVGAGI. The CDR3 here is CASSYLRNSGRPETQYF. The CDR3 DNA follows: TGTGCCAGCAGTTACCTCCGTAATAGCGGGAGGCCAGAGACCCAGTACTTC.

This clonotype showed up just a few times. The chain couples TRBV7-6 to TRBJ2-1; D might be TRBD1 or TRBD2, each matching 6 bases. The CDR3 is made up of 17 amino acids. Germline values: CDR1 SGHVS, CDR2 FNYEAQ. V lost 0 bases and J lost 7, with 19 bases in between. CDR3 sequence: CASSLAVGGLGSNEQFF. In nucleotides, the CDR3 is TGTGCCAGCAGCTTAGCCGTTGGGGGGCTTGGGTCTAATGAGCAGTTCTTC. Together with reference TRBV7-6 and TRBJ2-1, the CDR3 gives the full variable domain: GAGVSQSPRYKVTKRGQDVALRCDPISGHVSLYWYRQALGQGPEFLTYFNYEAQQDKSGLPNDRFSAERPEGSISTLTIQRTEQRDSAMYRCASSLAVGGLGSNEQFFGPGTRLTVL.

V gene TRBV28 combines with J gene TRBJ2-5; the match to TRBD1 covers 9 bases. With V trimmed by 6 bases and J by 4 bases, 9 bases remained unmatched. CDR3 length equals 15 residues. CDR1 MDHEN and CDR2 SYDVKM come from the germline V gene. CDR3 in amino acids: CASSIWGQGAETQYF. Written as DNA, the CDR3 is TGTGCCAGCAGCATATGGGGACAGGGAGCAGAGACCCAGTACTTC.

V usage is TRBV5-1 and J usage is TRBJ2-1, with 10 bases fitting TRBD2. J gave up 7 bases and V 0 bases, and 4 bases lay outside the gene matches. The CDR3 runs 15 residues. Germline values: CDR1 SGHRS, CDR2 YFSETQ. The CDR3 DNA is TGCGCCAGCAGCTTGGCCGTTAGCGGGAGGAATGAGCAGTTCTTC. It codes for CASSLAVSGRNEQFF.

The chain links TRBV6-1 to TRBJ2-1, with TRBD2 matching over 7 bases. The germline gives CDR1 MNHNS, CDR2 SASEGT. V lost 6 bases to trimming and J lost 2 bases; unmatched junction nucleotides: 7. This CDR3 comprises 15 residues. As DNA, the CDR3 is TGTGCCAGCAGGTTTGGACTAGGGGCCTACAATGAGCAGTTCTTC. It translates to CASRFGLGAYNEQFF.

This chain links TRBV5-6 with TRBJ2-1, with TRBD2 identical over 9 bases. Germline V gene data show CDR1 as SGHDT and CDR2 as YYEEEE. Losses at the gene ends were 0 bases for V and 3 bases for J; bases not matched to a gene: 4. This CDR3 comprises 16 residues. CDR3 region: CASSLEGLALYNEQFF. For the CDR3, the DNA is TGTGCCAGCAGCTTGGAGGGACTAGCACTCTACAATGAGCAGTTCTTC. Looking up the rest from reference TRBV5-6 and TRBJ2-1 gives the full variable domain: DAGVTQSPTHLIKTRGQQVTLRCSPKSGHDTVSWYQQALGQGPQFIFQYYEEEERQRGNFPDRFSGHQFPNYSSELNVNALLLGDSALYLCASSLEGLALYNEQFFGPGTRLTVL.

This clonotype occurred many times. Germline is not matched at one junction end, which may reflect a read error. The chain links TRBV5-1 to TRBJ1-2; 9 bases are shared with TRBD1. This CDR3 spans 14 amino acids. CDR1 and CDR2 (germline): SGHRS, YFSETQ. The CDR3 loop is CASSSGQGNYGYTF. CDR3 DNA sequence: TGTGCCAGCAGCTCGGGACAGGGAAACTATGGCTACACCTTC.

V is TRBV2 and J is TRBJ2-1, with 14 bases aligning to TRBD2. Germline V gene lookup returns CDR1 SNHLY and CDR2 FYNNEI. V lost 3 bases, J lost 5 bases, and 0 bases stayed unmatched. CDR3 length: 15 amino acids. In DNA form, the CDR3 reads TGTGCCAGCAGTGAGGGACTAGCGGGAGACAATGAGCAGTTCTTC. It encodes CASSEGLAGDNEQFF.

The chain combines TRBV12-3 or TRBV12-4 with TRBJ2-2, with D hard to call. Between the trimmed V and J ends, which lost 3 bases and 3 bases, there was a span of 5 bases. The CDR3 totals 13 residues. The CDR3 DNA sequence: TGTGCCAGCAGTTTTTCGGACACCGGGGAGCTGTTTTTT. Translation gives CASSFSDTGELFF.

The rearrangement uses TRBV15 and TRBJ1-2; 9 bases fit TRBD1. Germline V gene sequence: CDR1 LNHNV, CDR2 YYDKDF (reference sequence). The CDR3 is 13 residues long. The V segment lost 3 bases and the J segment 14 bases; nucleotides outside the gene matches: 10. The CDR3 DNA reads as TGTGCCACCAGCAGCCGCCGGGACAGGGTCGAGACCTTC. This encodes CATSSRRDRVETF.

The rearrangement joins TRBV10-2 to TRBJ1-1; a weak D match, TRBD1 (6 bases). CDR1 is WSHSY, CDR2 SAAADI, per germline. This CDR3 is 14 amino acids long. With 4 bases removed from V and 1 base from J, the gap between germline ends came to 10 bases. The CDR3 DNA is TGCGCCAGCAGTGGATGGGGGCGGAACACTGAAGCTTTCTTT. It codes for CASSGWGRNTEAFF.

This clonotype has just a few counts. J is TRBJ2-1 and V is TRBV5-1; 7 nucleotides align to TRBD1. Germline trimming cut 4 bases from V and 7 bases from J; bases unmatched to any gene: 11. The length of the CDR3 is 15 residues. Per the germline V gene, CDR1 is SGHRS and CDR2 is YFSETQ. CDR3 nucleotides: TGCGCCAGCAGCGAGGGACAGCCTGGAGTAAATGAGCAGTTCTTC. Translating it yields CASSEGQPGVNEQFF.

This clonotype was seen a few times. The CDR3, as DNA: TGCAGTGCTAGTGGGACAGGGGACTACGAGCAGTACTTC. Protein product: CSASGTGDYEQYF. The V and J genes are TRBV20-1 and TRBJ2-7; 10 nucleotides agree with TRBD1. Germline V CDR1 and CDR2: DFQATT, SNEGSKA (reference sequence). With V trimmed by 3 bases and J by 3 bases, 2 bases remained unmatched. This CDR3 has 13 amino acids.

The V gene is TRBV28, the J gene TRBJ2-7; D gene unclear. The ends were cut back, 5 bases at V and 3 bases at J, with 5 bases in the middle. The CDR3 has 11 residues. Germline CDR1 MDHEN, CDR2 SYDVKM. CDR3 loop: CASSIIYEQYF. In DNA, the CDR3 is TGTGCCAGCAGTATTATCTACGAGCAGTACTTC.

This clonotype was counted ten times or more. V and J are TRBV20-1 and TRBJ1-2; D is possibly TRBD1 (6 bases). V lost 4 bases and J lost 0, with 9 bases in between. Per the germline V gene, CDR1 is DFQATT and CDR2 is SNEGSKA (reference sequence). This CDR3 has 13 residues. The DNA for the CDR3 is TGCAGTGCTACAGGGGCTACTAACTATGGCTACACCTTC. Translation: CSATGATNYGYTF.

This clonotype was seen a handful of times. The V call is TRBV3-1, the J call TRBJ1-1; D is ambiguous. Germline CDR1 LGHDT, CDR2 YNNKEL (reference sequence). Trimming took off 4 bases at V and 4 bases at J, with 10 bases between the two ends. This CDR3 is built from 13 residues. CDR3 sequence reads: CASSPKWGTEAFF. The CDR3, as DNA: TGTGCCAGCAGCCCCAAATGGGGCACTGAAGCTTTCTTT.

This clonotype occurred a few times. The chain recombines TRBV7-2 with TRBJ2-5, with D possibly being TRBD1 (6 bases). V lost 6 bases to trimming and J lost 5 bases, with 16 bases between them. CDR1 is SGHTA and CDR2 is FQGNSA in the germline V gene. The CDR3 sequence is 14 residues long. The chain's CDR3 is CASSKRAGAETQYF. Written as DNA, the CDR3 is TGTGCCAGCAGTAAAAGGGCAGGGGCTGAGACCCAGTACTTC.

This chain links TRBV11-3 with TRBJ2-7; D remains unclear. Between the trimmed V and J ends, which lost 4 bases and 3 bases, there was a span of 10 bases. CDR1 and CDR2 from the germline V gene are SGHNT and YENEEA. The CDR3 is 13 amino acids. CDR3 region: CASSSEDGYEQYF. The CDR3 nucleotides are TGTGCCAGCAGCTCAGAGGACGGCTACGAGCAGTACTTC.

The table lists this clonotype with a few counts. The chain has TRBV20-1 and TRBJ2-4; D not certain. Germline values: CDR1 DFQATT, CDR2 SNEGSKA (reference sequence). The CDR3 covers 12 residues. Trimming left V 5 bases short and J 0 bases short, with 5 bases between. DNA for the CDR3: TGCAGTGCTCAAGTAGCCAAAAACATTCAGTACTTC. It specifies CSAQVAKNIQYF.

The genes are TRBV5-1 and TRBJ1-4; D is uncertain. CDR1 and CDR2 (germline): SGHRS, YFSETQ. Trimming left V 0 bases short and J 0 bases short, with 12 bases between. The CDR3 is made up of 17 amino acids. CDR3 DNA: TGCGCCAGCAGCTTGGTGGCAGCCCCTGCAACTAATGAAAAACTGTTTTTT. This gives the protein CASSLVAAPATNEKLFF.

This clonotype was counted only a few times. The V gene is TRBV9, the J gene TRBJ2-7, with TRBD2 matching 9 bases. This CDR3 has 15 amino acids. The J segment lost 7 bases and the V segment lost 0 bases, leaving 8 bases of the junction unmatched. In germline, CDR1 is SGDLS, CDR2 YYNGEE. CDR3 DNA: TGTGCCAGCAGCGTAGGGGTTAGCGGGGGAAGGGAGCAGTACTTC. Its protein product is CASSVGVSGGREQYF.

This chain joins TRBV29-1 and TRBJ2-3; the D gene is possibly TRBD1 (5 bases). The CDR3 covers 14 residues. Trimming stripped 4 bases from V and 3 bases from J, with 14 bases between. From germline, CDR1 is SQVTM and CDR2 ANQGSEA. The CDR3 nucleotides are TGCAGCGTTGGACAGATCATAGGGACAGATACGCAGTATTTT. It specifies CSVGQIIGTDTQYF.

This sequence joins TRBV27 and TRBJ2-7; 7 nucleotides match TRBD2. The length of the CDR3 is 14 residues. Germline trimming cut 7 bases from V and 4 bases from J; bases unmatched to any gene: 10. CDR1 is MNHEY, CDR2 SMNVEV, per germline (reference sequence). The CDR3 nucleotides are TGTGCCAGCACCTCCTCCCGGGGGGAATACGAGCAGTACTTC. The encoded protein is CASTSSRGEYEQYF.

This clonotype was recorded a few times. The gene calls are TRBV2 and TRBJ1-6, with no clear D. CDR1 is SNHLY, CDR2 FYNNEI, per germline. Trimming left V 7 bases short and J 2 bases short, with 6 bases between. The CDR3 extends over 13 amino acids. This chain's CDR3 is CASKAAYNSPLHF. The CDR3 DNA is TGTGCCAGCAAGGCAGCCTATAATTCACCCCTCCACTTT.

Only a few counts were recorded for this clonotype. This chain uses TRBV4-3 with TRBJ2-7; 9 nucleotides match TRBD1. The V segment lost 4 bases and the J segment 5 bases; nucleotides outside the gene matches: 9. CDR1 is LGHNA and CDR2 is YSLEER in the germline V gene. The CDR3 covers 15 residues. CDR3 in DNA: TGCGCCAGCAGCCCGGGGACAGGGTATAAACACGAGCAGTACTTC. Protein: CASSPGTGYKHEQYF.

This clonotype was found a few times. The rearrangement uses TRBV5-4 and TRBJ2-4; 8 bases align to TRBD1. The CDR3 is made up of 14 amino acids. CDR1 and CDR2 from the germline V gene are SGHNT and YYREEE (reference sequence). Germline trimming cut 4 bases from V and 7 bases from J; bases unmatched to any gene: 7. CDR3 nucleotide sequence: TGTGCCAGCAGCCGGACAGGGACGGAGAACATTCAGTACTTC. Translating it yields CASSRTGTENIQYF.

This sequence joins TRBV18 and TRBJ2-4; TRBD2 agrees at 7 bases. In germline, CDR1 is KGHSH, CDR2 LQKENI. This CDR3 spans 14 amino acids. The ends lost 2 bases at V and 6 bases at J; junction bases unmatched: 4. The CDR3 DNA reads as TGTGCCAGCTCACCAAAGTCGGGGGGAAACATTCAGTACTTC. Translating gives CASSPKSGGNIQYF.

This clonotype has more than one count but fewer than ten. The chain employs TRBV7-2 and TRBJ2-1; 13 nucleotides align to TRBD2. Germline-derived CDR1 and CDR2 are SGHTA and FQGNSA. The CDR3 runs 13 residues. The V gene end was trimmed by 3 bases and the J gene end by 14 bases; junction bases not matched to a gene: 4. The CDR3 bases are TGTGCCAGCAGCTTCGTCGGACTAGCGGGGGAGTTCTTC. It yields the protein CASSFVGLAGEFF.

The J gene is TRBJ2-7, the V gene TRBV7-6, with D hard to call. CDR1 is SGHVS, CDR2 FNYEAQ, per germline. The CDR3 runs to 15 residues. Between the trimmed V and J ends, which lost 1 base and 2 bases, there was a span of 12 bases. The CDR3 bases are TGTGCCAGCAGCTTAGGTGGCAGTCGTGCCTACGAGCAGTACTTC. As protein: CASSLGGSRAYEQYF.

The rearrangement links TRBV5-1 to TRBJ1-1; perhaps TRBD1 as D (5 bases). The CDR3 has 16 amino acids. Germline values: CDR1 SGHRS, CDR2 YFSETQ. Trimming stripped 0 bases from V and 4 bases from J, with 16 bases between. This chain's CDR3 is CASSLDGGAGTTEAFF. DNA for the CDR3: TGCGCCAGCAGCTTGGATGGAGGGGCCGGGACCACTGAAGCTTTCTTT.